The source of this T cell receptor (beta chain) is a study of blood T cell repertoires in COVID-19. On the study more broadly: Specimens from acute and convalescent COVID-19 originated in the United States, Italy and Spain. The analysed material was cDNA or gDNA that came from T cells, B-cell-depleted T cells, or PBMCs.

Per the original data handling: Estimates of nucleated cell counts were drawn from the amplification of reference gene primers. Data came from immunoSEQ multiplex PCR; TCRdb stores just in-frame clones and leaves some out. D and trimming were read from the DNA, whereas the V and J calls and clone size are those reported in that table. The sample carries roughly 49,000 clones, approximately 90% recorded once. This CDR3 contains 14 residues. With 1 base removed from V and 6 bases from J, the gap between germline ends came to 10 bases. Germline CDR1 is LNHDA and CDR2 is SQIVND (reference sequence). The source material was peripheral blood. The sequence was obtained from an elderly woman with acute or convalescent COVID-19. J is TRBJ1-5 and V is TRBV19; maybe TRBD1 (5 bases). Written as DNA, the CDR3 is TGTGCCAGTAGTATAGTCGGGGGAAGTCAGCCCCAGCATTTT. Its protein is CASSIVGGSQPQHF.